Listed here are 13 T cell receptor beta chains from one sample, sequenced in a study of T cells in Graves' hyperthyroidism and ophthalmopathy (dated by TCRdb to the late 2010s). Preparation of the library involved multiplex PCR. Sequenced on an Illumina HiSeq 2000. TCR beta CDR3 regions were amplified from RNA transcripts. The first round of RT-PCR for the TCR CDR3 was performed with the HTBI primer set and the Qiagen OneStep RT-PCR kit. The public sequencing data were trimmed at Q25 with fastp and processed into clonotypes with MiXCR by TCRdb, which kept only in-frame beta chains. Merged by CDR3 protein, the rows form single entries marked with the most common genes and DNA. In all, the sample holds approximately 600,000 distinct CDR3 sequences, and over 12% of those were seen once. Together, the top ten hold roughly 7.1% of the sample. The sample consisted of blood. Receptors originate from a woman under 30 with Graves' ophthalmopathy.

Regarding this clonotype: A read error may account for a junction end that differs from germline. The chain joins TRBV5-1 to TRBJ1-6, with D possibly matching TRBD1 (5 bases). This CDR3 region has 16 residues. CDR1 is SGHRS, CDR2 YFSETQ, per germline. The DNA of the CDR3 is TGTGCCAGCAGCTTGGTAGGGCCAGGGAATAATTCACCCCTCCACTTT. Its translation: CASSLVGPGNNSPLHF.

This clonotype was found a few times. The rearrangement links TRBV5-6 to TRBJ1-1; 8 bases are shared with TRBD1. Germline trimming cut 0 bases from V and 4 bases from J; bases unmatched to any gene: 11. This CDR3 has 17 residues. Germline V gene sequence: CDR1 SGHDT, CDR2 YYEEEE. CDR3 DNA: TGTGCCAGCAGCTTGGTAGTACAGGGGGTAGGAACCACTGAAGCTTTCTTT. As protein: CASSLVVQGVGTTEAFF.

This clonotype was seen many times. The chain joins TRBV3-1 to TRBJ2-7; 10 positions agree with TRBD2. Trimming took 4 bases from V and 0 from J; bases not matched to a gene: 3. This CDR3 comprises 15 residues. Germline CDR1 is LGHDT and CDR2 is YNNKEL (reference sequence). CDR3 in DNA: TGTGCCAGCAGCCGAGCGGGAGGGTTCTCCTACGAGCAGTACTTC. Translation: CASSRAGGFSYEQYF.

The chain employs TRBV2 and TRBJ2-2; D possibly corresponds to TRBD2 (6 bases). V shed 6 bases and J shed 4 bases, with 21 bases lying between them. The CDR3 is made up of 17 amino acids. Germline CDR1 SNHLY, CDR2 FYNNEI. CDR3 residues: CASSASGLAHGTGELFF. The DNA of the CDR3 is TGTGCCAGCAGCGCCTCGGGACTGGCACATGGCACCGGGGAGCTGTTTTTT.

This clonotype has more than one count but fewer than ten. The rearrangement joins TRBV19 to TRBJ2-1; D is ambiguous. Trimming left V 3 bases short and J 3 bases short, with 9 bases between. Per germline, CDR1 LNHDA and CDR2 SQIVND (reference sequence). The CDR3 extends over 14 amino acids. The CDR3 DNA follows: TGTGCCAGTAGTATCACCCTGTACTACAATGAGCAGTTCTTC. It specifies CASSITLYYNEQFF.

This chain joins TRBV4-1 and TRBJ2-5; D uncertain. Trimming stripped 1 base from V and 5 bases from J, with 11 bases between. The CDR3 is 14 amino acids. Germline CDR1 MGHRA, CDR2 YSYEKL. The CDR3 bases are TGCGCCAGCAGCCAAGCGGCTAATAGGGAGACCCAGTACTTC. Protein product: CASSQAANRETQYF.

The V and J genes are TRBV19 and TRBJ1-3; D remains ambiguous. V lost 1 base and J 1 base, leaving 8 bases between the germline ends. Germline CDR1 and CDR2: LNHDA and SQIVND (reference sequence). The CDR3 is 15 amino acids. CDR3 in DNA: TGTGCCAGTAGTATAGTCCTTAGGTCTGGAAACACCATATATTTT. It encodes CASSIVLRSGNTIYF.

The genes are TRBV5-1 and TRBJ1-1; no definite D call. Germline CDR1 is SGHRS and CDR2 is YFSETQ. The CDR3 length is 13 residues. V lost 4 bases, J lost 7 bases, and 14 bases lay in between. The CDR3 coding sequence is TGCGCCAGCAGCGTGGCACCCCTCAGTGAAGCTTTCTTT. This gives the protein CASSVAPLSEAFF.

This clonotype was observed many times. This chain uses TRBV6-1 with TRBJ2-3; no definite D call. This CDR3 is 14 amino acids long. V lost 9 bases and J lost 2, with 15 bases in between. The germline CDR1 and CDR2 sequences are MNHNS and SASEGT. The CDR3 loop is CASAISRTTDTQYF. The CDR3 DNA follows: TGTGCCAGTGCGATTAGCAGGACCACAGATACGCAGTATTTT.

In the case of this clonotype: This may be a read error: a much more frequent sequence differs by one nucleotide. V gene TRBV6-1 combines with J gene TRBJ2-1; D not resolved. The germline V gene encodes CDR1 MNHNS and CDR2 SASEGT. The germline V and J ends were trimmed by 2 bases and 6 bases, with 14 bases remaining between them. This CDR3 is built from 15 residues. The CDR3 is CASSEPMQPGNEQFF. The CDR3 bases are TGTGCCAGCAGTGAACCGATGCAGCCCGGCAATGAGCAGTTCTTC.

This clonotype was detected a few times. The rearrangement links TRBV27 to TRBJ1-6; no firm D call. Germline CDR1 and CDR2: MNHEY and SMNVEV (reference sequence). The V and J ends lost 2 bases and 4 bases respectively, with 12 bases between them. The CDR3 runs 16 residues. CDR3 DNA: TGTGCCAGCAGTTTAGGGGTTTCGGGGTATAATTCACCCCTCCACTTT. This sequence encodes CASSLGVSGYNSPLHF.

In this sample, this clonotype turned up many times. The chain recombines TRBV3-1 with TRBJ2-3; D remains unclear. Germline-derived CDR1 and CDR2 are LGHDT and YNNKEL (reference sequence). The CDR3 spans 13 residues. Trimming removed 0 bases at V and 4 bases at J, with 5 bases between. CDR3: CASSQDQPDTQYF. In nucleotides, the CDR3 is TGTGCCAGCAGCCAAGATCAGCCAGATACGCAGTATTTT.

This clonotype was recorded at least ten times. The V and J genes are TRBV12-3 or TRBV12-4 and TRBJ1-1; D ambiguous. CDR3 length equals 14 residues. V gave up 6 bases and J gave up 1 base, with 12 bases separating them. CDR3 coding DNA: TGTGCCAGCAGCCCGACTCAGAGGAACACTGAAGCTTTCTTT. Encoded protein: CASSPTQRNTEAFF.